Following are 21 T cell receptor beta chains from one sample sequenced in a study of CD8+ T cells in alopecia areata. The authors extracted RNA and reverse transcribed it into cDNA as the sequencing template. The protocol was immunoSEQ multiplex PCR, while the TCRdb copy is restricted to in-frame clones and leaves out a portion. The repertoire holds around 100,000 clones, 41% seen once, with 1% to 1.5% in the top ten. Source material: CD4+ T cells sorted from blood. The origin of the receptors is a human donor with alopecia areata.

The CDR3 nucleotides are TGTGCCAGCACCGGGACAGAACAAGAGACCCAGTACTTC. Translating it yields CASTGTEQETQYF. This chain uses TRBV2 with TRBJ2-5; 7 bases are shared with TRBD1. This CDR3 has 13 residues. J was trimmed by 2 bases and V by 7 bases; bases with no gene match: 4. Germline V gives CDR1 SNHLY, CDR2 FYNNEI.

This clone was seen only a few times. This sequence joins TRBV14 and TRBJ2-3; 8 positions agree with TRBD2. CDR1 and CDR2 (germline): SGHDN, FVKESK. CDR3 length: 16 amino acids. V dropped 0 bases and J dropped 3; count of bases not matched to a gene: 5. In nucleotides, the CDR3 is TGTGCCAGCAGCCAAGACGCGGGGGGTGTAACAGATACGCAGTATTTT. Translating it yields CASSQDAGGVTDTQYF.

A few counts support this clone. The CDR3 protein is CASSLEALGTGELFF. CDR3 DNA sequence: TGTGCCAGCAGCTTAGAAGCCCTGGGCACCGGGGAGCTGTTTTTT. This chain links TRBV7-6 with TRBJ2-2, with unresolved D. CDR1 is SGHVS, CDR2 FNYEAQ, per germline. V was cut by 1 base and J by 4 bases, with 10 bases left in between. The CDR3 covers 15 residues.

This clone was observed a handful of times. At the DNA level, this CDR3 is encoded by other sequences in the same sample as well. The J gene is TRBJ2-5, the V gene TRBV28; TRBD1 might be the D (6 bases). Germline loops: CDR1 MDHEN, CDR2 SYDVKM. The length of the CDR3 is 14 residues. The V end lost 2 bases, the J end lost 1 base, and 8 bases lay between the germline ends. DNA for the CDR3: TGTGCCAGCAGTTTAGGGGGCGCCCAAGAGACCCAGTACTTC. Protein: CASSLGGAQETQYF.

The gene calls are TRBV7-2 and TRBJ1-2; TRBD1 might be the D (6 bases). This CDR3 has 15 amino acids. V was clipped by 4 bases and J by 1 base, with 13 bases between them. CDR1 is SGHTA, CDR2 FQGNSA, per germline. The CDR3 reads CASSYYRVDNYGYTF. CDR3 nucleotides: TGTGCCAGCAGCTATTACAGGGTCGATAACTATGGCTACACCTTC.

This clone came up a few times. The DNA for the CDR3 is TGTGCCAGCTCACCAGGCCGCACGAACACCGGGGAGCTGTTTTTT. Translation: CASSPGRTNTGELFF. The V and J genes are TRBV18 and TRBJ2-2; D unclear. The germline V gene has CDR1 KGHSH and CDR2 LQKENI. The germline V and J ends were trimmed by 2 bases and 0 bases, with 7 bases remaining between them. The CDR3 has 15 residues.

The rearrangement uses TRBV30 and TRBJ2-7; D gene ambiguous. There are 13 residues in the CDR3. Trimming left V 4 bases short and J 5 bases short, with 15 bases between. Germline values: CDR1 GTSNPN, CDR2 SVGIG (reference sequence). As DNA, the CDR3 is TGTGCCTGGAAGCCTAGTGTGGCCCACGAGCAGTACTTC. Translated: CAWKPSVAHEQYF. Complete variable domain (other parts from reference TRBV30 and TRBJ2-7): SQTIHQWPATLVQPVGSPLSLECTVEGTSNPNLYWYRQAAGRGLQLLFYSVGIGQISSEVPQNLSASRPQDRQFILSSKKLLLSDSGFYLCAWKPSVAHEQYFGPGTRLTVT.

This rearrangement joins TRBV5-1 to TRBJ2-3; D is uncertain. The CDR3 runs 15 residues. CDR1 and CDR2 from the germline V gene are SGHRS and YFSETQ. Trimming took off 4 bases at V and 6 bases at J, with 18 bases between the two ends. CDR3 nucleotide sequence: TGCGCCAGCAGCGCCGATGGTCGGGCACAGGATACGCAGTATTTT. It codes for CASSADGRAQDTQYF.

The chain recombines TRBV6-1 with TRBJ1-4, with 7 bases identical to TRBD1. This CDR3 is 13 amino acids long. V dropped 6 bases and J dropped 8; count of bases not matched to a gene: 6. From germline, CDR1 is MNHNS and CDR2 SASEGT. The CDR3 here is CASSRQGGEKLFF. CDR3 sequence (DNA): TGTGCCAGCAGCAGACAGGGTGGGGAAAAACTGTTTTTT.

The chain uses TRBV19 and TRBJ2-2; D may be TRBD2 (5 bases). The germline gives CDR1 LNHDA, CDR2 SQIVND (reference sequence). CDR3 size: 16 residues. V lost 5 bases to trimming and J lost 4 bases, with 17 bases between them. The CDR3 sequence: CASSVPPDSSTGELFF. The CDR3, as DNA: TGTGCCAGTAGTGTCCCCCCGGACTCCTCCACCGGGGAGCTGTTTTTT. Full variable domain (rest looked up from reference TRBV19 and TRBJ2-2): DGGITQSPKYLFRKEGQNVTLSCEQNLNHDAMYWYRQDPGQGLRLIYYSQIVNDFQKGDIAEGYSVSREKKESFPLTVTSAQKNPTAFYLCASSVPPDSSTGELFFGEGSRLTVL.

The CDR3 nucleotides read TGTGCCAGCAGTTACTCTAGCGGAGGGAACAATGAGCAGTTCTTC. Translated: CASSYSSGGNNEQFF. The chain carries TRBV6-6 and TRBJ2-1; D is possibly TRBD2 (6 bases). The length of the CDR3 is 15 residues. The V gene lost 0 bases and the J gene lost 5 bases, with 11 bases spanning the gap. From germline, CDR1 is MNHNY and CDR2 SVGAGI (reference sequence).

The rearrangement joins TRBV28 to TRBJ2-7, with D hard to call. The CDR3 runs 16 residues. The V end was cut by 2 bases, the J end by 2 bases, with 16 bases between. Per the germline V gene, CDR1 is MDHEN and CDR2 is SYDVKM. DNA of the CDR3: TGTGCCAGCAGTTTAGCCGTAATGGTAGAGCCCTACGAGCAGTACTTC. Translating it yields CASSLAVMVEPYEQYF.

This clone has a handful of counts. This rearrangement joins TRBV30 to TRBJ2-1, with no clear D. Between the trimmed V and J ends, which lost 1 base and 11 bases, there was a span of 15 bases. Germline V gene lookup returns CDR1 GTSNPN and CDR2 SVGIG (reference sequence). CDR3 length: 13 amino acids. The CDR3 here is CAWSGAPSQKQFF. The CDR3 DNA sequence: TGTGCCTGGAGTGGGGCACCTTCGCAAAAGCAGTTCTTC.

The chain combines TRBV29-1 with TRBJ2-7; the D gene is possibly TRBD2 (6 bases). This CDR3 has 12 residues. Trimming took off 6 bases at V and 2 bases at J, with 11 bases between the two ends. Germline V CDR1 and CDR2: SQVTM, ANQGSEA. CDR3 sequence reads: CSVAGPPYEQYF. The CDR3 DNA is TGCAGCGTGGCGGGACCCCCCTACGAGCAGTACTTC.

There are a few counts of this clone. The chain employs TRBV19 and TRBJ2-4; 9 bases align to TRBD2. CDR1 and CDR2 (germline): LNHDA, SQIVND (reference sequence). V dropped 3 bases and J dropped 15; count of bases not matched to a gene: 12. This CDR3 contains 14 residues. The chain's CDR3 is CASSMASGVPLWYF. The CDR3 nucleotides read TGTGCCAGTAGTATGGCTAGCGGGGTTCCTCTCTGGTACTTC.

The rearrangement uses TRBV29-1 and TRBJ2-5, with no clear D. The J call is uncertain, as TRBJ2-7 better fits the DNA end. The CDR3 consists of 14 residues. Per germline, CDR1 SQVTM and CDR2 ANQGSEA. The CDR3 loop reads CSVGRTASSYEQYF. In DNA, the CDR3 is TGCAGCGTTGGTAGGACGGCAAGCTCCTACGAGCAGTACTTC.

This clone appeared a few times. The CDR3 DNA follows: TGTGCCAGCAGCAATTACAGGGGGCGAGAGACCCAGTACTTC. This sequence encodes CASSNYRGRETQYF. The chain combines TRBV2 with TRBJ2-5; 9 positions match TRBD1. Germline CDR1 SNHLY, CDR2 FYNNEI. CDR3 size: 14 residues. V trimming: 6 bases; J trimming: 4 bases; junction bases outside the gene matches: 6. Using reference TRBV2 and TRBJ2-5 for the parts outside the CDR3, the full variable domain is EPEVTQTPSHQVTQMGQEVILRCVPISNHLYFYWYRQILGQKVEFLVSFYNNEISEKSEIFDDQFSVERPDGSNFTLKIRSTKLEDSAMYFCASSNYRGRETQYFGPGTRLLVL.

This clone was detected a few times. CDR3 bases: TGCAGCGTTGAACAGGGGGTCGACACTGAAGCTTTCTTT. It encodes CSVEQGVDTEAFF. The chain has TRBV29-1 and TRBJ1-1; 7 bases are a match to TRBD1. Per germline, CDR1 SQVTM and CDR2 ANQGSEA. V lost 2 bases to trimming and J lost 3 bases; unmatched junction nucleotides: 3. The CDR3 contains 13 residues.

The gene calls are TRBV30 and TRBJ1-2, with D perhaps TRBD1 (6 bases). V dropped 0 bases and J dropped 7 bases, with 12 bases sitting between them. Per germline, CDR1 GTSNPN and CDR2 SVGIG (reference sequence). The CDR3 is 13 amino acids. The CDR3 DNA is TGTGCCTGGAGTGTGAGGGGGGCGGCTGGCTACACCTTC. This gives the protein CAWSVRGAAGYTF.

This sequence joins TRBV5-1 and TRBJ1-2; perhaps TRBD1 as D (5 bases). The CDR3 contains 15 residues. The germline V gene encodes CDR1 SGHRS and CDR2 YFSETQ. The V and J ends lost 1 base and 2 bases respectively, with 12 bases between them. CDR3: CASSLRVGTNYGYTF. DNA for the CDR3: TGCGCCAGCAGCTTGAGGGTCGGGACGAACTATGGCTACACCTTC.

This rearrangement joins TRBV5-1 to TRBJ2-7; 8 bases match TRBD1. This CDR3 region has 15 residues. Per the germline V gene, CDR1 is SGHRS and CDR2 is YFSETQ. V was clipped by 1 base and J by 3 bases; unmatched bases: 6. In nucleotides, the CDR3 is TGCGCCAGCAGCTTGAGTGGACAGGGTATCTACGAGCAGTACTTC. Translation: CASSLSGQGIYEQYF.